This T cell receptor beta chain was identified during a study of blood T cell repertoires in COVID-19. Overall study context: The United States, Italy and Spain supplied acute and convalescent COVID-19 samples. PBMCs, B-cell-depleted T cells, or T cells provided the cDNA or gDNA that made up the material.

Germline CDR1 and CDR2: SGHTA and FQGNSA. V dropped 2 bases and J dropped 2; count of bases not matched to a gene: 2. The CDR3 is 16 residues long. Original methodology: By means of reference gene primer amplification, nucleated cell counts were estimated. Profiled with immunoSEQ multiplex PCR; TCRdb holds only in-frame clones, not every one. V and J calls and clone size are as listed in that table; D and trimming were resolved from the DNA. Seen here are about 150,000 clones, more than 75% observed once, and the top ten hold 2% to 3%. J is TRBJ2-3 and V is TRBV7-2; 12 nucleotides agree with TRBD2. Sequenced material: peripheral blood. The receptor was isolated from a man aged 50-59 years with active COVID-19. CDR3 protein: CASSLLAGGPTDTQYF. Written as DNA, the CDR3 is TGTGCCAGCAGCTTACTAGCGGGGGGGCCCACAGATACGCAGTATTTT.